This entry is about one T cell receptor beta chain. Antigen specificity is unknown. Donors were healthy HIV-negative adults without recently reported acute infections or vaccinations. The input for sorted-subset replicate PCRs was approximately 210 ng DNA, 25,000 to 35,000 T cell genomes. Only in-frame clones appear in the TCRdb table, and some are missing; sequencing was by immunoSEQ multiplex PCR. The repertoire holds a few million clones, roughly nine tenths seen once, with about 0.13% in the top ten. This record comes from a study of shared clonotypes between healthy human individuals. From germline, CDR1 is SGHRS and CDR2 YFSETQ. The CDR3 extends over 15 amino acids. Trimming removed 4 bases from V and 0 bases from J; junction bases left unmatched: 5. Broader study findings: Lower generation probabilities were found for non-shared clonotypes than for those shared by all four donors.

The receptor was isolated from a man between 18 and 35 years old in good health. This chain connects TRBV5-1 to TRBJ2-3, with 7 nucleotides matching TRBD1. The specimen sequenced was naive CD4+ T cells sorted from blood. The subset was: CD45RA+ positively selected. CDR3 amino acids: CASSEQGYSTDTQYF. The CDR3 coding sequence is TGCGCCAGCAGCGAACAGGGGTATAGCACAGATACGCAGTATTTT.